The rows below give T cell receptor beta chains drawn from one sample of a study of blood T cell repertoires in COVID-19. The protocol was immunoSEQ multiplex PCR, while the TCRdb copy is restricted to in-frame clones and leaves out a portion. The data contain 150,000 to 200,000 clones, roughly 85% of them singletons. Sample: peripheral blood. Source of these receptors: a man aged 55 to 70 with acute or convalescent COVID-19. The CDR3 runs from the conserved cysteine through the conserved F or W. D genes are given only for firm matches. Clone size is given for some rows only: seen once, a few or many times, or a class if the clone is expanded.

j_gene	v_gene	d_gene	len	abundance	CDR3nt	CDR3aa
TRBJ2-5	TRBV28	NA	12	NA	TGTGCCAGCGGCAGGGGTGGAGAGACCCAGTACTTC	CASGRGGETQYF
TRBJ1-1	TRBV19	NA	14	few	TGTGCCAGTAGTATTTCGGGTGTATTCACTGAAGCTTTCTTT	CASSISGVFTEAFF
TRBJ2-5	TRBV7-2	TRBD2	14	few	TGTGCCAGCAGCCTCACTAGCGGCCAAGAGACCCAGTACTTC	CASSLTSGQETQYF
TRBJ2-5	TRBV10-3	TRBD2	15	NA	TGTGCCATCAACGCACTAGCGGGAGACCAAGAGACCCAGTACTTC	CAINALAGDQETQYF
TRBJ2-2	TRBV7-2	NA	15	NA	TGTGCCAGCAGCTTAAAAATCGGTAACACCGGGGAGCTGTTTTTT	CASSLKIGNTGELFF
TRBJ2-1	TRBV7-9	TRBD1	14	NA	TGTGCCAGCAGCCCCTGGACAGGGGGCCATGAGCAGTTCTTC	CASSPWTGGHEQFF
TRBJ2-1	TRBV5-4	TRBD2	16	NA	TGTGCCAGCAGCTTGGAGTCTAGCGGGAGGGCCGGTGAGCAGTTCTTC	CASSLESSGRAGEQFF
TRBJ2-5	TRBV5-6	TRBD2	15	NA	TGTGCCAGCAGCTTTCGCGGGAGAGGGGCAGAGACCCAGTACTTC	CASSFRGRGAETQYF
TRBJ2-2	TRBV27	NA	16	NA	TGTGCCAGCAGTTTATCCCCAGGGCTTGACACCGGGGAGCTGTTTTTT	CASSLSPGLDTGELFF
TRBJ2-7	TRBV7-9	TRBD1	16	NA	TGTGCCAGCAGCCATTCCCCGGGACAGGGACCCCACGAGCAGTACTTC	CASSHSPGQGPHEQYF
TRBJ2-1	TRBV5-4	TRBD2	18	NA	TGTGCCAGCAGCACGGGACTAGCGGGAGCGGGATCCTACAATGAGCAGTTCTTC	CASSTGLAGAGSYNEQFF
TRBJ1-1	TRBV2	NA	13	NA	TGTGCCAGCAGTGAAACAGTGAACACTGAAGCTTTCTTT	CASSETVNTEAFF
TRBJ2-1	TRBV14	TRBD2	16	NA	TGTGCCAGCAGCCAAAGTCCAACTAGCGGGGGGGTTCGGCAGTTCTTC	CASSQSPTSGGVRQFF
TRBJ2-3	TRBV7-2	NA	13	NA	TGTGCCAGCAGCTTAGCGCGGTGGGATACGCAGTATTTT	CASSLARWDTQYF
TRBJ2-1	TRBV2	TRBD2	16	NA	TGTGCCAGCAGTCCTCGGACTAGCGGGATTGTAAATGAGCAGTTCTTC	CASSPRTSGIVNEQFF
TRBJ1-2	TRBV11-2	NA	12	NA	TGTGCCAGCAGCTTATCCGGGGTAGGCTACACCTTC	CASSLSGVGYTF
TRBJ1-5	TRBV19	NA	16	few	TGTGCCAGTAGTACTTCCCCAGGGTCGAGCAATCAGCCCCAGCATTTT	CASSTSPGSSNQPQHF
TRBJ2-7	TRBV5-1	NA	14	NA	TGCGCCAGCAGCTTAAGGGAGGCTTCCTACGAGCAGTACTTC	CASSLREASYEQYF
TRBJ2-2	TRBV5-4	NA	16	NA	TGTGCCAGCAGCTTGCAGGGGCGCATGGGCACCGGGGAGCTGTTTTTT	CASSLQGRMGTGELFF
TRBJ2-7	TRBV6-5	TRBD2	12	NA	TGTGCCAGCAGTACTAGCGTATACGAGCAGTACTTC	CASSTSVYEQYF
TRBJ1-4	TRBV2	NA	12	few	TGTGCCAGCAGTGAGCAGGGGAAAAAACTGTTTTTT	CASSEQGKKLFF
TRBJ1-5	TRBV5-1	NA	14	few	TGCGCCAGCAGCTTGACAGGGCTAGAACAGCCCCAGCATTTT	CASSLTGLEQPQHF
TRBJ2-2	TRBV4-2	TRBD2	16	NA	TGTGCCAGCAGCCAACAGCTAGCGGGAGGGTCCGGGGAGCTGTTTTTT	CASSQQLAGGSGELFF
TRBJ2-2	TRBV5-6	NA	16	NA	TGTGCCAGCAGCCCCCGGGGGAGGTTTCGGACCGGGGAGCTGTTTTTT	CASSPRGRFRTGELFF
TRBJ1-5	TRBV28	TRBD1	15	NA	TGTGCCAGCAGTCCCCGGACAGGACTGTATCAGCCCCAGCATTTT	CASSPRTGLYQPQHF
TRBJ2-3	TRBV5-6	NA	17	NA	TGTGCCAGCAGCGACCGAAGGGGCCAAGGCCCGCAGGATACGCAGTATTTT	CASSDRRGQGPQDTQYF
TRBJ2-1	TRBV27	TRBD2	22	NA	TGTGCCAGCAGTTTATTAGCCTCCGGGACTAGCGGGAGGAGGGCCCCCTACAATGAGCAGTTCTTC	CASSLLASGTSGRRAPYNEQFF
TRBJ1-2	TRBV19	NA	14	few	TGTGCCAGTAGTATCCTCAGGGAGGTTCATGGCTACACCTTC	CASSILREVHGYTF
TRBJ1-5	TRBV6-2/TRBV6-3	NA	15	NA	TGTGCCAGCAGTTACTCATCGGGGGTAGGTCAGCCCCAGCATTTT	CASSYSSGVGQPQHF
TRBJ2-7	TRBV5-4	TRBD2	13	NA	TGTGCCAGCTGGAAGCGGGGAACCTACGAGCAGTACTTC	CASWKRGTYEQYF
TRBJ2-7	TRBV30	TRBD2	18	few	TGTGCCTGGAGTTCCCAAAGGACTAGCGGGAGTAACAGGGGTGAGCAGTACTTC	CAWSSQRTSGSNRGEQYF
TRBJ2-6	TRBV6-1	NA	16	NA	TGTGCCAGCAGTGTGGCGACACTGCCTGGGGCCAACGTCCTGACTTTC	CASSVATLPGANVLTF
TRBJ2-1	TRBV6-5	NA	16	NA	TGTGCCAGCAGTTTCTTGGGCGTTAGCTCCTACAATGAGCAGTTCTTC	CASSFLGVSSYNEQFF
TRBJ2-1	TRBV9	NA	17	NA	TGTGCCAGCAGCGTAGGAAGTGGAAGGACAAAAAAAAATGAGCAGTTCTTC	CASSVGSGRTKKNEQFF
TRBJ2-6	TRBV27	NA	17	NA	TGTGCCAGCAGTTTAGAACAGCCCTTCTCTGGGGCCAACGTCCTGACTTTC	CASSLEQPFSGANVLTF
TRBJ2-5	TRBV19	NA	13	NA	TGTGCCAGTAGTTACGGGGACCAAGAGACCCAGTACTTC	CASSYGDQETQYF
TRBJ2-1	TRBV5-4	TRBD2	16	NA	TGTGCCAGCAGCTTGGATCTAGCGGGCTCCAACAATGAGCAGTTCTTC	CASSLDLAGSNNEQFF